What follows are 25 T cell receptor beta chains derived from one specimen sequenced in a study of PD-L1 blockade in urothelial cancer. Some clones are missing from TCRdb's copy, which holds only in-frame ones; the method was immunoSEQ multiplex PCR. The sample has about 69,000 clones, 85% to 90% seen once. The sequencing here drew on PBMCs, taken around atezolizumab (anti-PD-L1) treatment. The source of these receptors is a man aged 55 to 69 with urothelial cancer.

This clone came up once. This sequence joins TRBV5-1 and TRBJ2-5, with 10 positions matching TRBD2. This CDR3 comprises 16 residues. Germline assignment: CDR1 SGHRS and CDR2 YFSETQ. The junction had 6 bases not matched to a gene; V was cut back by 3 bases and J by 1 base. The DNA of the CDR3 is TGCGCCAGCAGCTGGATTAGCGGGGGGTTCCAAGAGACCCAGTACTTC. Its protein is CASSWISGGFQETQYF.

This chain links TRBV7-2 with TRBJ2-7; maybe TRBD2 (5 bases). The germline V gene has CDR1 SGHTA and CDR2 FQGNSA. The CDR3 has 14 amino acids. V lost 4 bases to trimming and J lost 0 bases, with 10 bases between them. The CDR3 loop is CASSWRTSSYEQYF. As DNA, the CDR3 is TGTGCCAGCAGCTGGCGAACTAGCTCCTACGAGCAGTACTTC.

The rearrangement joins TRBV2 to TRBJ1-4, with D unclear. This CDR3 comprises 13 residues. Trimming took 8 bases from V and 3 from J, leaving 10 bases between them. CDR1 SNHLY and CDR2 FYNNEI come from the germline V gene. This chain's CDR3 is CASAGGPNEKLFF. The CDR3 nucleotides read TGTGCCAGCGCGGGAGGACCTAATGAAAAACTGTTTTTT.

This chain connects TRBV19 to TRBJ2-4, with D perhaps TRBD1 (5 bases). CDR1 is LNHDA, CDR2 SQIVND, per germline (reference sequence). CDR3 length: 17 amino acids. V was clipped by 6 bases and J by 6 bases, with 24 bases between them. CDR3 in DNA: TGTGCCAGTAGCACCCCCCCAGGTACAGGAAGGGGAAACATTCAGTACTTC. Residues: CASSTPPGTGRGNIQYF.

The rearrangement uses TRBV9 and TRBJ2-3; 10 bases match TRBD1. There are 16 residues in the CDR3. Germline loops: CDR1 SGDLS, CDR2 YYNGEE. Trimming removed 3 bases from V and 0 bases from J; junction bases left unmatched: 4. The CDR3 region is CASSDRDRGSTDTQYF. In DNA, the CDR3 is TGTGCCAGCAGCGATCGGGACAGGGGTAGCACAGATACGCAGTATTTT.

This rearrangement joins TRBV5-6 to TRBJ2-3; D gene unclear. Trimming left V 0 bases short and J 5 bases short, with 7 bases between. Germline CDR1 SGHDT, CDR2 YYEEEE. The CDR3 is made up of 13 amino acids. The CDR3 sequence: CASSLVPGDTQYF. In DNA form, the CDR3 reads TGTGCCAGCAGCTTGGTACCGGGAGATACGCAGTATTTT. Full variable domain (missing parts from reference TRBV5-6 and TRBJ2-3): DAGVTQSPTHLIKTRGQQVTLRCSPKSGHDTVSWYQQALGQGPQFIFQYYEEEERQRGNFPDRFSGHQFPNYSSELNVNALLLGDSALYLCASSLVPGDTQYFGPGTRLTVL.

The chain's CDR3 is CALRAGESYEQYF. In nucleotides, the CDR3 is TGTGCTCTTCGAGCGGGAGAATCCTACGAGCAGTACTTC. This chain joins TRBV10-3 and TRBJ2-7, with 8 bases aligning to TRBD2. CDR3 length: 13 residues. Per germline, CDR1 ENHRY and CDR2 SYGVKD.

This chain links TRBV28 with TRBJ1-2, with D possibly being TRBD1 (5 bases). The CDR3 covers 12 residues. Germline loops: CDR1 MDHEN, CDR2 SYDVKM. The V end lost 3 bases, the J end lost 7 bases, and 9 bases lay between the germline ends. The CDR3 loop is CASSLRGFGYTF. CDR3 DNA sequence: TGTGCCAGCAGTTTGCGGGGGTTTGGCTACACCTTC.

The chain carries TRBV19 and TRBJ1-3; 8 nucleotides agree with TRBD1. The germline gives CDR1 LNHDA, CDR2 SQIVND (reference sequence). The length of the CDR3 is 15 residues. Trimming at V came to 5 bases and at J to 5 bases, leaving 8 bases not matched to a gene. CDR3 sequence (DNA): TGTGCCAGTAGTGGTTCAGACAGGGGTAGAAACACCATATATTTT. Translation gives CASSGSDRGRNTIYF.

The gene calls are TRBV7-9 and TRBJ1-3, with D possibly being TRBD1 (6 bases). CDR3 length: 16 residues. Trimming left V 5 bases short and J 0 bases short, with 14 bases between. Germline CDR1 SEHNR, CDR2 FQNEAQ (reference sequence). The CDR3: CASSPRDTSSGNTIYF. DNA for the CDR3: TGTGCCAGCAGCCCACGGGACACATCCTCTGGAAACACCATATATTTT.

V usage is TRBV29-1 and J usage is TRBJ2-7; 8 bases are shared with TRBD1. The germline V gene has CDR1 SQVTM and CDR2 ANQGSEA. V lost 4 bases to trimming and J lost 3 bases; unmatched junction nucleotides: 8. The CDR3 sequence is 14 residues long. CDR3 loop: CSVADRGQHYEQYF. CDR3 nucleotides: TGCAGCGTTGCAGACAGGGGCCAGCACTACGAGCAGTACTTC.

V usage is TRBV6-1 and J usage is TRBJ2-7; a possible D gene is TRBD1 (6 bases). The ends were cut back, 1 base at V and 3 bases at J, with 16 bases in the middle. Germline-derived CDR1 and CDR2 are MNHNS and SASEGT. The CDR3 sequence is 16 residues long. CDR3 DNA: TGTGCCAGCAGTGAAGGGACAGCCAGAAGAGGCTACGAGCAGTACTTC. Translating it yields CASSEGTARRGYEQYF.

This chain links TRBV5-6 with TRBJ2-2, with 11 bases aligning to TRBD1. V lost 4 bases and J lost 5; bases outside the gene matches: 4. The CDR3 has 15 residues. Looked up from germline, CDR1 is SGHDT and CDR2 is YYEEEE. CDR3 nucleotides: TGTGCCAGCAGCCGACGGGACAGGGGGACCGGGGAGCTGTTTTTT. Protein product: CASSRRDRGTGELFF.

The chain joins TRBV6-1 to TRBJ2-1; 15 nucleotides align to TRBD2. The CDR3 contains 15 residues. J gave up 7 bases and V 5 bases, and 3 bases lay outside the gene matches. Germline lookup yields CDR1 MNHNS and CDR2 SASEGT. CDR3 in amino acids: CASSPGTSGGNEQFF. The CDR3 DNA reads TGTGCCAGCAGTCCCGGGACTAGCGGGGGGAATGAGCAGTTCTTC.

The rearrangement links TRBV11-3 to TRBJ2-3; 11 bases align to TRBD1. Germline-derived CDR1 and CDR2 are SGHNT and YENEEA. CDR3 length: 15 amino acids. V was pared by 5 bases and J by 5 bases, with 6 bases of the junction left unmatched. This CDR3 reads CASSVGQGAGDTQYF. DNA for the CDR3: TGTGCCAGCAGCGTTGGACAGGGGGCGGGAGATACGCAGTATTTT.

The chain is built from TRBV25-1 and TRBJ1-1; TRBD1 aligns across 9 bases. V lost 6 bases and J lost 4; bases outside the gene matches: 3. The CDR3 length is 13 residues. CDR1 and CDR2 from the germline V gene are MGHDK and SYGVNS. The CDR3 DNA is TGTGCCAGCAGAGGACAGGGGCCCACTGAAGCTTTCTTT. Translating gives CASRGQGPTEAFF.

The rearrangement joins TRBV30 to TRBJ1-4, with D possibly being TRBD1 (6 bases). V was trimmed by 5 bases and J by 7 bases, leaving 14 bases between them. The CDR3 is 13 amino acids. Germline V gene data show CDR1 as GTSNPN and CDR2 as SVGIG (reference sequence). CDR3 in amino acids: CAWCQGLGEKLFF. Here the CDR3 DNA reads TGTGCCTGGTGTCAGGGGTTAGGTGAAAAACTGTTTTTT.

This clone appeared once. The J gene is TRBJ2-3, the V gene TRBV2, with TRBD2 identical over 11 bases. Germline loops: CDR1 SNHLY, CDR2 FYNNEI. The CDR3 sequence is 15 residues long. Losses at the gene ends were 4 bases for V and 6 bases for J; bases not matched to a gene: 6. The CDR3 DNA is TGTGCCAGCAGTGGGATAGCGGGAGGGTTGGATACGCAGTATTTT. It yields the protein CASSGIAGGLDTQYF. Based on the CDR3 plus reference TRBV2 and TRBJ2-3, the full variable domain is EPEVTQTPSHQVTQMGQEVILRCVPISNHLYFYWYRQILGQKVEFLVSFYNNEISEKSEIFDDQFSVERPDGSNFTLKIRSTKLEDSAMYFCASSGIAGGLDTQYFGPGTRLTVL.

The chain carries TRBV6-6 and TRBJ2-3; D is perhaps TRBD1 (5 bases). The germline gives CDR1 MNHNY, CDR2 SVGAGI (reference sequence). The CDR3 has 16 amino acids. V shed 2 bases and J shed 1 base, with 13 bases lying between them. The CDR3 nucleotides read TGTGCCAGCAGTTACCCCGCTACAGGAGGCACAGATACGCAGTATTTT. Translated: CASSYPATGGTDTQYF.

The chain links TRBV9 to TRBJ2-3, with 8 bases matching TRBD2. The CDR3 covers 19 residues. Germline V gene data show CDR1 as SGDLS and CDR2 as YYNGEE. V shed 0 bases, J shed 0 bases, and the junction held 12 bases outside the gene matches. The CDR3 sequence: CASSVGGGTSSGSTDTQYF. The CDR3, as DNA: TGTGCCAGCAGCGTAGGGGGCGGGACTAGTAGCGGGAGCACAGATACGCAGTATTTT.

The rearrangement links TRBV10-3 to TRBJ1-2; 7 nucleotides align to TRBD1. J was trimmed by 8 bases and V by 8 bases; bases with no gene match: 17. The CDR3 extends over 15 amino acids. Germline CDR1 ENHRY, CDR2 SYGVKD. The CDR3 loop is CAIREGQQGIGGYTF. For the CDR3, the DNA is TGTGCCATCCGAGAAGGGCAACAGGGGATAGGAGGCTACACCTTC.

This chain links TRBV2 with TRBJ1-3; the D gene is possibly TRBD1 (5 bases). CDR3 size: 15 residues. The V and J ends lost 6 bases and 2 bases respectively, with 14 bases between them. Germline V gene sequence: CDR1 SNHLY, CDR2 FYNNEI. The CDR3 here is CASSSDTGTGNTIYF. CDR3 in DNA: TGTGCCAGCAGCTCGGACACTGGCACTGGAAACACCATATATTTT.

J is TRBJ2-7 and V is TRBV10-1; D is possibly TRBD2 (5 bases). The germline V gene has CDR1 WNHNN and CDR2 SYGVQD (reference sequence). The V end was cut by 3 bases, the J end by 7 bases, with 16 bases between. The CDR3 contains 14 residues. The CDR3 spells CASSESGSGGEQYF. Here the CDR3 DNA reads TGCGCCAGCAGTGAATCGGGATCTGGCGGGGAGCAGTACTTC.

The chain uses TRBV19 and TRBJ1-1; the match to TRBD1 covers 8 bases. V shed 7 bases, J shed 6 bases, and the junction held 13 bases outside the gene matches. This CDR3 has 15 amino acids. CDR1 LNHDA and CDR2 SQIVND come from the germline V gene (reference sequence). CDR3 residues: CASTPTGAGMSEAFF. The CDR3 DNA reads as TGTGCCAGTACCCCGACAGGGGCGGGTATGTCTGAAGCTTTCTTT.

The J gene is TRBJ1-5, the V gene TRBV28; D possibly corresponds to TRBD1 (5 bases). The CDR3 runs 15 residues. Per the germline V gene, CDR1 is MDHEN and CDR2 is SYDVKM. The ends were cut back, 7 bases at V and 5 bases at J, with 18 bases in the middle. CDR3 sequence: CASTPWGGEYQPQHF. CDR3 coding DNA: TGTGCCAGCACTCCCTGGGGGGGGGAGTATCAGCCCCAGCATTTT. The whole variable domain, remainder taken from reference TRBV28 and TRBJ1-5, is DVKVTQSSRYLVKRTGEKVFLECVQDMDHENMFWYRQDPGLGLRLIYFSYDVKMKEKGDIPEGYSVSREKKERFSLILESASTNQTSMYLCASTPWGGEYQPQHFGDGTRLSIL.